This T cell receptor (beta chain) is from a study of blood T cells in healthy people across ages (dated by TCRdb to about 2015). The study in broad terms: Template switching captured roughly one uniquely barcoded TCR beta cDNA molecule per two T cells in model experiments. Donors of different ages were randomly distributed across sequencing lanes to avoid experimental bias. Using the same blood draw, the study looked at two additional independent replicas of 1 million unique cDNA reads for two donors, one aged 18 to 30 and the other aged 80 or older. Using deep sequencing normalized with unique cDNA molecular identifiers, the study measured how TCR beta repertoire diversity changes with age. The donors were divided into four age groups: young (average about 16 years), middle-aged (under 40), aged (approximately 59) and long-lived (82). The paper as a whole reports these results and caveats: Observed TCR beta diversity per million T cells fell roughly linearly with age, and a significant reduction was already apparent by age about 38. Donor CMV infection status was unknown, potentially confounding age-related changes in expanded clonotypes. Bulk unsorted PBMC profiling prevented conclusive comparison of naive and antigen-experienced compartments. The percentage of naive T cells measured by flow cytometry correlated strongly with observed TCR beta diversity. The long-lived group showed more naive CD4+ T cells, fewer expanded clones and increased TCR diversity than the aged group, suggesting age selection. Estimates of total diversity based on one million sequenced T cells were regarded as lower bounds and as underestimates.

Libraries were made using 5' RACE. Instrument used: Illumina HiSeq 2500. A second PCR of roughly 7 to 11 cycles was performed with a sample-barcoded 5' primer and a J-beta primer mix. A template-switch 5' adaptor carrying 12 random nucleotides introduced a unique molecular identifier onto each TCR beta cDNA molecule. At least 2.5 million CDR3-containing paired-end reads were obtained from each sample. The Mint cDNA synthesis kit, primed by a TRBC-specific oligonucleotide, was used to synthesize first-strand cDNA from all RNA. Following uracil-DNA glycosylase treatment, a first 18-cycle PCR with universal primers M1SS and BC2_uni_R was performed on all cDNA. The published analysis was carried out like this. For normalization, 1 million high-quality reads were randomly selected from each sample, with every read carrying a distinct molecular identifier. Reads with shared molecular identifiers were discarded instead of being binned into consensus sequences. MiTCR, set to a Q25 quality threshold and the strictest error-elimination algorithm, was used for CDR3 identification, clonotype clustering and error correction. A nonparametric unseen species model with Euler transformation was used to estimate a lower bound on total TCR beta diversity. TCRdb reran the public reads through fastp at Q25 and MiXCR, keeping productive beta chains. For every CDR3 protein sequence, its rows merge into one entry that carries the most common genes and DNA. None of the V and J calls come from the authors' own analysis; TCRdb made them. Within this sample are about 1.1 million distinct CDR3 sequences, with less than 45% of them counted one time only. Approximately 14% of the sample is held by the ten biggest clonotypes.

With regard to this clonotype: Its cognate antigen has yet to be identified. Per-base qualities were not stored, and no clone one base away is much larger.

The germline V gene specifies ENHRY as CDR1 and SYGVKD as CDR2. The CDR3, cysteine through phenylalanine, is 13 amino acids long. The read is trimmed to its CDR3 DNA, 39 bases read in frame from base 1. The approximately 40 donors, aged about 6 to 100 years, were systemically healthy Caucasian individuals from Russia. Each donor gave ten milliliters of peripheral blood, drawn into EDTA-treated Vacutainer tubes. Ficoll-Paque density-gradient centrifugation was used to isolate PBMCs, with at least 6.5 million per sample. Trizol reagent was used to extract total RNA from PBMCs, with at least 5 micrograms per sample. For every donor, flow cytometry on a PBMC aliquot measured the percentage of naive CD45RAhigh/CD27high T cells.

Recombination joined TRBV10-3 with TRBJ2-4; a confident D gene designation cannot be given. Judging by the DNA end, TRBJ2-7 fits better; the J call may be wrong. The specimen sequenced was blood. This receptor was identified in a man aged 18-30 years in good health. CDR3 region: CAISELGSYEQYF. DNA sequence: TGTGCCATCAGTGAGCTAGGCTCCTACGAGCAGTACTTC.